These 28 T cell receptor beta chains originate from one sample sequenced in a study of T cells in Graves' hyperthyroidism and ophthalmopathy. Amplification yielded TCR beta CDR3 regions, with RNA transcripts as the source. First-round RT-PCR with HTBI primers amplified the TCR CDR3 region. From the multiplex PCR reads, TCRdb called clonotypes with MiXCR, one entry per CDR3 protein. The sample carries approximately 600,000 distinct CDR3 sequences, approximately 15% recorded once. Sequencing used blood. These receptors originate from a woman aged 25 to 39 with Graves' hyperthyroidism that later progressed to Graves' ophthalmopathy.

The V call is TRBV6-2 or TRBV6-3, the J call TRBJ1-4; no clear D. CDR3 length: 13 residues. Per the germline V gene, CDR1 is MNHEY and CDR2 is SVGEGT. V was pared by 2 bases and J by 8 bases, with 9 bases between. CDR3 in DNA: TGTGCCAGCAGTTACGCCGGGGTGGAAAAACTGTTTTTT. Translated: CASSYAGVEKLFF.

On this clonotype: Possible read error: a much larger clone is one base away. V usage is TRBV30 and J usage is TRBJ2-4; 12 bases fit TRBD2. CDR1 is GTSNPN and CDR2 is SVGIG in the germline V gene (reference sequence). There are 13 residues in the CDR3. Germline trimming cut 4 bases from V and 6 bases from J; bases unmatched to any gene: 1. The CDR3 DNA follows: TGTGCCTGGATGACTAGCGGGGGAAACATTCAGTACTTC. Translated: CAWMTSGGNIQYF. The full variable domain, completed using reference TRBV30 and TRBJ2-4, is SQTIHQWPATLVQPVGSPLSLECTVEGTSNPNLYWYRQAAGRGLQLLFYSVGIGQISSEVPQNLSASRPQDRQFILSSKKLLLSDSGFYLCAWMTSGGNIQYFGAGTRLSVL.

This clonotype was found many times. J is TRBJ1-2 and V is TRBV2, with 9 nucleotides matching TRBD1. CDR1 is SNHLY, CDR2 FYNNEI, per germline. V was pared by 4 bases and J by 5 bases, with 8 bases of the junction left unmatched. CDR3 size: 15 residues. CDR3 sequence (DNA): TGTGCCAGCAGTGGGTACGGGACAGGGTTATATGGCTACACCTTC. This sequence encodes CASSGYGTGLYGYTF.

This clonotype was recorded at least ten times. The rearrangement links TRBV7-3 to TRBJ2-1; D is unclear. Germline V lookup: CDR1 SGHTA, CDR2 FQGTGA. V was shortened by 0 bases and J by 0 bases, with 12 bases between the two germline ends. The CDR3 has 17 residues. The CDR3 DNA follows: TGTGCCAGCAGCTTAACTTCCGGTCGTAGCTCCTACAATGAGCAGTTCTTC. Its translation: CASSLTSGRSSYNEQFF.

This clonotype has a count of ten or more. The chain joins TRBV7-2 to TRBJ2-1, with D perhaps matching TRBD2 (6 bases). Between the trimmed V and J ends, which lost 1 base and 7 bases, there was a span of 17 bases. Germline CDR1 and CDR2: SGHTA and FQGNSA. The CDR3 is 16 amino acids. The CDR3 DNA reads as TGTGCCAGCAGCTTAGTAGTTAGCGGACACTGGAATGAGCAGTTCTTC. Its protein product is CASSLVVSGHWNEQFF.

This clonotype was picked up many times. This chain links TRBV27 with TRBJ1-4, with D unresolved. The CDR3 extends over 14 amino acids. Germline V gene lookup returns CDR1 MNHEY and CDR2 SMNVEV (reference sequence). The V end was cut by 6 bases, the J end by 0 bases, with 8 bases between. The CDR3 DNA is TGTGCCAGCAGGGACTCCGCAACTAATGAAAAACTGTTTTTT. Translating gives CASRDSATNEKLFF.

V gene TRBV6-1 combines with J gene TRBJ1-4; TRBD1 might be the D (5 bases). The CDR3 sequence is 16 residues long. CDR1 and CDR2 (germline): MNHNS, SASEGT. V was clipped by 2 bases and J by 8 bases, with 18 bases between them. The CDR3 DNA follows: TGTGCCAGCAGTGAATTAGGGACCATAAGCCGGGAAAAACTGTTTTTT. The encoded protein is CASSELGTISREKLFF.

This clonotype was detected a few times. This chain uses TRBV6-1 with TRBJ2-7, with D unresolved. CDR1 MNHNS and CDR2 SASEGT come from the germline V gene. The CDR3 sequence is 15 residues long. The V and J ends lost 1 base and 4 bases respectively, with 14 bases between them. The CDR3, as DNA: TGTGCCAGCAGTGAAGAACGGTCCCGGGCTTACGAGCAGTACTTC. This gives the protein CASSEERSRAYEQYF.

This clonotype was recorded many times. The gene calls are TRBV20-1 and TRBJ2-7; weak D call: TRBD2 (6 bases). The germline V gene has CDR1 DFQATT and CDR2 SNEGSKA (reference sequence). The CDR3 runs 15 residues. V was trimmed by 3 bases and J by 4 bases, leaving 19 bases between them. The CDR3 here is CSARDPGLVSYEQYF. The DNA for the CDR3 is TGCAGTGCTAGGGATCCGGGACTGGTGTCTTACGAGCAGTACTTC.

This clonotype was counted many times. The rearrangement joins TRBV19 to TRBJ2-3; 8 nucleotides align to TRBD1. Trimming removed 4 bases from V and 4 bases from J; junction bases left unmatched: 7. Germline V CDR1 and CDR2: LNHDA, SQIVND (reference sequence). The CDR3 consists of 15 residues. CDR3 DNA sequence: TGTGCCAGTAGTACCCGGACAGGGTTAGCAGATACGCAGTATTTT. It translates to CASSTRTGLADTQYF.

Points on this clonotype: Being one base from a much bigger clone, this may be a read error. The genes are TRBV12-5 and TRBJ1-5; unclear D gene. The CDR3 totals 11 residues. Germline V CDR1 and CDR2: LGHNT, FRNRAP. CDR3 coding DNA: TGTGCTAGTGGTTTAACTCAGCACCAGCATTTT. Amino acid sequence: CASGLTQHQHF.

This clonotype appeared many times. The rearrangement uses TRBV6-2 or TRBV6-3 and TRBJ1-5; D uncertain. Per the germline V gene, CDR1 is MNHEY and CDR2 is SVGEGT. The CDR3 loop spans 15 amino acids. V lost 5 bases, J lost 7 bases, and 18 bases lay in between. CDR3 region: CASSQPEEGPQPQHF. In nucleotides, the CDR3 is TGTGCCAGCAGTCAACCCGAGGAGGGTCCCCAGCCCCAGCATTTT.

The chain recombines TRBV28 with TRBJ2-6, with TRBD1 as a possible D gene (6 bases). The germline CDR1 and CDR2 sequences are MDHEN and SYDVKM. This CDR3 is built from 18 residues. V dropped 2 bases and J dropped 0 bases, with 14 bases sitting between them. For the CDR3, the DNA is TGTGCCAGCAGTTTACTCGGACAGTCGAGCTCTGGGGCCAACGTCCTGACTTTC. It specifies CASSLLGQSSSGANVLTF. Full variable domain (outside the CDR3, taken from reference TRBV28 and TRBJ2-6): DVKVTQSSRYLVKRTGEKVFLECVQDMDHENMFWYRQDPGLGLRLIYFSYDVKMKEKGDIPEGYSVSREKKERFSLILESASTNQTSMYLCASSLLGQSSSGANVLTFGAGSRLTVL.

This clonotype was found once. This chain connects TRBV19 to TRBJ2-7, with D unresolved. The CDR3 covers 15 residues. The germline V and J ends were trimmed by 2 bases and 2 bases, with 13 bases remaining between them. The germline V gene encodes CDR1 LNHDA and CDR2 SQIVND (reference sequence). CDR3 bases: TGTGCCAGTAGTATATGGGCAGCAACGACCTACGAGCAGTACTTC. Residues: CASSIWAATTYEQYF. Variable domain in full (rest from reference TRBV19 and TRBJ2-7): DGGITQSPKYLFRKEGQNVTLSCEQNLNHDAMYWYRQDPGQGLRLIYYSQIVNDFQKGDIAEGYSVSREKKESFPLTVTSAQKNPTAFYLCASSIWAATTYEQYFGPGTRLTVT.

The sample holds a few counts of this clonotype. The chain uses TRBV19 and TRBJ1-5; D perhaps matches TRBD1 (5 bases). The germline CDR1 and CDR2 sequences are LNHDA and SQIVND (reference sequence). The CDR3 totals 14 residues. Trimming took 4 bases from V and 4 from J, leaving 11 bases between them. The CDR3 is CASSTRDVNQPQHF. The CDR3 DNA follows: TGTGCCAGTAGTACCCGGGACGTAAATCAGCCCCAGCATTTT.

This clonotype was found many times. The rearrangement uses TRBV5-5 and TRBJ1-2; TRBD1 aligns across 9 bases. The CDR3 is made up of 14 amino acids. With V trimmed by 3 bases and J by 5 bases, 5 bases remained unmatched. CDR1 SGHKS and CDR2 YYEKEE come from the germline V gene (reference sequence). The CDR3 reads CASSWQDRGYGYTF. In DNA, the CDR3 is TGTGCCAGCAGCTGGCAGGACAGGGGATATGGCTACACCTTC.

This clonotype was counted ten times or more. The chain's CDR3 is CALMFDGDIYGYTF. The CDR3 DNA is TGTGCCCTCATGTTTGATGGAGACATTTATGGCTACACCTTC. J is TRBJ1-2 and V is TRBV19; D remains ambiguous. The CDR3 extends over 14 amino acids. Trimming took off 11 bases at V and 5 bases at J, with 21 bases between the two ends. CDR1 is LNHDA and CDR2 is SQIVND in the germline V gene (reference sequence).

The table lists this clonotype with a few counts. The chain carries TRBV6-2 or TRBV6-3 and TRBJ2-3; the match to TRBD2 covers 9 bases. The V and J ends lost 7 bases and 13 bases, in that order; junction bases with no gene match: 18. This CDR3 contains 15 residues. Looked up from germline, CDR1 is MNHEY and CDR2 is SVGEGT. This chain's CDR3 is CASIPGGSSGITEYF. The CDR3 bases are TGTGCCAGCATCCCCGGGGGGTCTAGCGGGATTACCGAGTATTTT.

This clonotype was picked up a small number of times. The chain employs TRBV20-1 and TRBJ2-7; weak D call: TRBD1 (5 bases). Germline values: CDR1 DFQATT, CDR2 SNEGSKA (reference sequence). The CDR3 covers 16 residues. Trimming stripped 5 bases from V and 3 bases from J, with 23 bases between. CDR3 region: CSAPPAGYSLNYEQYF. In DNA form, the CDR3 reads TGCAGTGCTCCCCCCGCAGGGTATTCCCTGAACTACGAGCAGTACTTC.

Only a few counts were recorded for this clonotype. The V call is TRBV7-2, the J call TRBJ1-5; 7 nucleotides align to TRBD1. Trimming cost V 5 bases and J 2 bases; bases outside gene matches: 9. CDR1 and CDR2 from the germline V gene are SGHTA and FQGNSA. This CDR3 is built from 16 residues. The DNA for the CDR3 is TGTGCCAGCAGCCTCCAGACAGGGATTGGCAATCAGCCCCAGCATTTT. Amino acids: CASSLQTGIGNQPQHF.

This sequence joins TRBV5-4 and TRBJ2-5, with D uncertain. CDR1 and CDR2 from the germline V gene are SGHNT and YYREEE (reference sequence). The CDR3 covers 15 residues. The V end was cut by 0 bases, the J end by 2 bases, with 11 bases between. The CDR3 here is CASSLAGSIQETQYF. The CDR3 DNA sequence: TGTGCCAGCAGCTTGGCCGGAAGTATACAAGAGACCCAGTACTTC.

This clonotype showed up just a few times. The chain has TRBV20-1 and TRBJ2-7; 7 bases are shared with TRBD2. CDR3 length equals 12 residues. J was trimmed by 4 bases and V by 8 bases; bases with no gene match: 8. Looked up from germline, CDR1 is DFQATT and CDR2 is SNEGSKA (reference sequence). CDR3 amino acids: CSLAGSGYEQYF. DNA for the CDR3: TGCAGTTTAGCGGGCTCAGGATACGAGCAGTACTTC.

This clonotype was seen a few times. The chain uses TRBV19 and TRBJ2-7; D is possibly TRBD1 or TRBD2 (5 bases each). The germline CDR1 and CDR2 sequences are LNHDA and SQIVND (reference sequence). This CDR3 has 14 residues. Trimming took off 4 bases at V and 4 bases at J, with 14 bases between the two ends. The CDR3 sequence is CASSRGSDPYEQYF. CDR3 nucleotides: TGTGCCAGTAGTAGGGGGTCCGATCCGTACGAGCAGTACTTC.

This chain uses TRBV19 with TRBJ2-1, with a possible D match to TRBD1 (6 bases). This CDR3 is built from 12 residues. Trimming left V 10 bases short and J 2 bases short, with 9 bases between. Germline V gene data show CDR1 as LNHDA and CDR2 as SQIVND (reference sequence). CDR3 residues: CATRTAYNEQFF. The CDR3 DNA is TGTGCCACTCGGACAGCCTACAATGAGCAGTTCTTC.

On this clonotype: This clone may be a read error of a much larger clone one base away. CDR3 region: CASSFSGGEQLF. In DNA form, the CDR3 reads TGTGCCAGCAGCTTTTCGGGGGGTGAGCAGCTCTTC. The chain combines TRBV7-9 with TRBJ2-1; 7 nucleotides align to TRBD2. Per germline, CDR1 SEHNR and CDR2 FQNEAQ (reference sequence). This CDR3 is built from 12 residues. The whole variable domain, remainder taken from reference TRBV7-9 and TRBJ2-1, is DTGVSQNPRHKITKRGQNVTFRCDPISEHNRLYWYRQTLGQGPEFLTYFQNEAQLEKSRLLSDRFSAERPKGSFSTLEIQRTEQGDSAMYLCASSFSGGEQLFGPGTRLTVL.

The table lists this clonotype with many counts. J is TRBJ1-2 and V is TRBV28; 7 positions agree with TRBD1. Trimming removed 3 bases from V and 4 bases from J; junction bases left unmatched: 8. CDR3 size: 15 residues. CDR1 is MDHEN and CDR2 is SYDVKM in the germline V gene. The CDR3 nucleotides are TGTGCCAGCAGTTTCACTCAGGGGGTCGGCTATGGCTACACCTTC. Translating gives CASSFTQGVGYGYTF.

At least ten counts were recorded for this clonotype. The rearrangement uses TRBV6-2 or TRBV6-3 and TRBJ1-5; D gene unclear. CDR3 length equals 15 residues. Germline lookup yields CDR1 MNHEY and CDR2 SVGEGT. Trimming shortened V by 6 bases and J by 4 bases, and 16 bases separated the two germline ends. CDR3 residues: CASRSSTPLNQPQHF. Here the CDR3 DNA reads TGTGCCAGCAGGTCCTCTACGCCCCTTAATCAGCCCCAGCATTTT.

This clonotype occurred many times. The rearrangement joins TRBV27 to TRBJ1-6; D gene unclear. The CDR3 is 13 residues long. CDR1 and CDR2 (germline): MNHEY, SMNVEV (reference sequence). Deletions cut 2 bases from V and 9 bases from J, with 8 bases between. Written as DNA, the CDR3 is TGTGCCAGCAGTTTAAGGTGGAGTTCACCCCTCCACTTT. Translation: CASSLRWSSPLHF.